The clone carrying this T cell receptor beta chain was counted only a few times. Antigen unknown. These data are taken from a study of cytomegalovirus exposure and HLA in healthy donors. Whole-study context: A preliminary data release comprised around 85 million unique TCRs obtained from HLA-typed donors. The study, taken as a whole, reports: Sequencing likely produced, as an artifact, a cluster of highly shared sequence variants.

This CDR3 is 14 amino acids long. Germline CDR1 is MDHEN and CDR2 is SYDVKM. V was pared by 6 bases and J by 5 bases, with 7 bases of the junction left unmatched. Vbeta (60) and Jbeta (13) primers were used in the PCR. Sequencing used immunoSEQ multiplex PCR; TCRdb keeps in-frame clones, though not all of them. The sample has 150,000 to 200,000 clones; 80% are singletons. The TCR sequence derives from a man between 25 and 39 years old in good health and CMV-seronegative. Specimen: PBMCs. The chain is built from TRBV28 and TRBJ2-1, with TRBD1 matching 7 bases. This chain's CDR3 is CASRQQGWHNEQFF. CDR3 nucleotide sequence: TGTGCCAGCAGGCAACAGGGGTGGCACAATGAGCAGTTCTTC.